This T cell receptor beta chain was documented in a study of OX40 agonist ivuxolimab in advanced cancers. Study details: Hepatocellular carcinoma, melanoma, renal cell or head and neck cancer occurred in dose-escalation patients. Study findings and constraints: Averaging showed that CD8+ T cells had more expanded clones than CD4+ did. Within 6 weeks, CD4+ and CD8+ blood T cells expanded clonally at 0.1 to 3.0 mg/kg.

In the case of this clone: Its antigen is currently unknown.

Trimming took 5 bases from V and 6 from J, leaving 14 bases between them. This CDR3 comprises 14 residues. The germline CDR1 and CDR2 sequences are SGHAT and FQNNGV. Libraries were prepared by immunoSEQ multiplex PCR; TCRdb keeps only in-frame clonotypes and omits some of them. The sample includes tens of thousands of clones, approximately 91% of them seen just once. Sequenced material: CD4+ or CD8+ T cells sorted from blood, taken in a trial of the OX40 agonist ivuxolimab. The TCR was taken from an adult with an advanced solid tumor such as melanoma, head and neck, liver or kidney cancer. The chain combines TRBV11-2 with TRBJ2-4, with D perhaps assigned TRBD1 or TRBD2 (5 bases each). The CDR3 DNA is TGTGCCAGCAGCGGGCGTGAGGGACGAAACATTCAGTACTTC. Protein sequence: CASSGREGRNIQYF.